This T cell receptor beta chain originates from a study of post-analysis software for immune sequencing data. Across the whole study: Relapsing-remitting, secondary progressive and progressive-relapsing forms made up the multiple sclerosis disease courses.

Findings of the study overall: Batch-mates among the samples co-clustered strongly by F measure.

Tagging with unique molecular identifiers was a feature of the TCR beta cDNA libraries. Between roughly 0.9 and 11 million T cells gave rise to roughly 0.5 million cDNA molecules. TCRdb itself ran the PCR reads through MiXCR, one entry per CDR3 protein. The data contain 600,000 to 750,000 distinct CDR3 sequences, around 60% of them singletons. A note on this clonotype: What it recognizes is unknown.

The clonotype comes from a girl aged 2 to 10 with multiple sclerosis. The sequenced sample was blood.

The CDR3 DNA reads TGCAGTGCTAGAAGGGTTGCAGGGGCGGCAAACTATGGCTACACCTTC. It specifies CSARRVAGAANYGYTF. This sequence joins TRBV20-1 and TRBJ1-2, with D tentatively TRBD1 (6 bases). Germline CDR1 is DFQATT and CDR2 is SNEGSKA (reference sequence). The CDR3 is made up of 16 amino acids. Trimming left V 2 bases short and J 2 bases short, with 18 bases between.